This T cell receptor beta chain comes out of a study of T cell repertoires in cytomegalovirus infection. Notes on the study in general: The ex vivo response showed dominance by HLA-C-restricted CMV-specific TCR beta clonotypes.

TCRdb ran MiXCR on the reads and lists one entry per CDR3 protein. The sample records about 680,000 distinct CDR3 sequences, roughly a quarter being singletons. Germline V gene sequence: CDR1 SGHDN, CDR2 FVKESK. V was trimmed by 1 base and J by 1 base, leaving 11 bases between them. The CDR3 contains 16 residues. In this sample, this clonotype turned up a few times. Its antigen remains unidentified. The chain uses TRBV14 and TRBJ2-1, with a weak D call TRBD1 (6 bases). Source material: CD8+ T cells from PBMCs. The source is a human donor in good health (CMV status not recorded). Some clones in this sample may be carry-over from other donors' samples. The CDR3 spells CASSQAGTRSYNEQFF. The CDR3 DNA follows: TGTGCCAGCAGCCAAGCTGGGACAAGGTCCTACAATGAGCAGTTCTTC.